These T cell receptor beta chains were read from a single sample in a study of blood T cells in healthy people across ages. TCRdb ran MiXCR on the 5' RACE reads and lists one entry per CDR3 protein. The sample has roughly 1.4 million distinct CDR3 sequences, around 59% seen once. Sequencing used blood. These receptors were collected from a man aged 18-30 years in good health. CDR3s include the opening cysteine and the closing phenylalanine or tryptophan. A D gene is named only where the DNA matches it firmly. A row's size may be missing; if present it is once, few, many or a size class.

CDR3: CASSQDSGGADTQYF
DNA: TGCGCCAGCAGCCAAGATTCAGGGGGCGCGGATACGCAGTATTTT
J: TRBJ2-3
V: TRBV4-3
size: NA
D: TRBD1

CDR3: CSASSGLAYEQYF
DNA: TGCAGTGCTAGCTCCGGGCTTGCCTACGAGCAGTACTTC
J: TRBJ2-7
V: TRBV20-1
size: NA
D: NA

CDR3: CASSYTSGVQETQYF
DNA: TGTGCCAGCAGTTATACTAGCGGAGTACAAGAGACCCAGTACTTC
J: TRBJ2-5
V: TRBV6-2/TRBV6-3
size: few
D: TRBD2

CDR3: CAISEWETSGSFHEQYF
DNA: TGTGCCATCAGTGAGTGGGAAACTAGCGGGAGTTTCCACGAGCAGTACTTC
J: TRBJ2-7
V: TRBV10-3
size: few
D: TRBD2

CDR3: CASSQEPGADTQYF
DNA: TGCGCCAGCAGCCAAGAACCGGGTGCAGATACGCAGTATTTT
J: TRBJ2-3
V: TRBV4-1
size: NA
D: NA

CDR3: CASSYNRQGGGYTF
DNA: TGTGCCAGCAGTTACAACCGACAGGGCGGCGGCTACACCTTC
J: TRBJ1-2
V: TRBV6-6
size: NA
D: TRBD1

CDR3: CASSQDTQGRNYGYTF
DNA: TGTGCCAGCAGCCAAGATACCCAGGGGAGGAACTATGGCTACACCTTC
J: TRBJ1-2
V: TRBV4-2
size: NA
D: NA

CDR3: CSVIYRDSQTGEQFF
DNA: TGCAGCGTCATATACCGGGACAGTCAAACCGGTGAGCAGTTCTTC
J: TRBJ2-1
V: TRBV29-1
size: NA
D: TRBD1

CDR3: CASSPPRDTDTQYF
DNA: TGCGCCAGCAGCCCCCCCAGGGACACAGATACGCAGTATTTT
J: TRBJ2-3
V: TRBV4-1
size: NA
D: NA

CDR3: CASSLQPAEGYTF
DNA: TGTGCCAGCAGCTTACAGCCGGCGGAGGGCTACACCTTC
J: TRBJ1-2
V: TRBV7-2
size: NA
D: NA

CDR3: CSARIPGPAKHTYEQYF
DNA: TGCAGTGCTAGGATACCGGGCCCCGCCAAACATACCTACGAGCAGTACTTC
J: TRBJ2-7
V: TRBV20-1
size: NA
D: NA

CDR3: CSASSGGQRVQDEQYF
DNA: TGCAGTGCTTCTAGCGGGGGGCAGAGAGTGCAGGATGAGCAGTACTTC
J: TRBJ2-7
V: TRBV20-1
size: NA
D: TRBD2

CDR3: CAWDSYNEQFF
DNA: TGTGCCTGGGACAGCTACAATGAGCAGTTCTTC
J: TRBJ2-1
V: TRBV30
size: NA
D: NA

CDR3: CASSFMDNTEAFF
DNA: TGTGCCAGCAGTTTCATGGATAACACTGAAGCTTTCTTT
J: TRBJ1-1
V: TRBV12-3/TRBV12-4
size: NA
D: NA

CDR3: CASSPKRGFSYNEQYF
DNA: TGTGCCAGCAGCCCCAAGCGGGGGTTTTCCTACAATGAGCAGTACTTC
J: TRBJ2-7
V: TRBV11-2
size: few
D: TRBD2

CDR3: CASSPRDSSNEKLFF
DNA: TGTGCCAGCAGTCCAAGGGACAGTAGTAATGAAAAACTGTTTTTT
J: TRBJ1-4
V: TRBV12-3/TRBV12-4
size: NA
D: TRBD1

CDR3: CASSYWRENSYNEQFF
DNA: TGTGCCAGCAGTTACTGGCGGGAGAACTCCTACAATGAGCAGTTCTTC
J: TRBJ2-1
V: TRBV6-6
size: NA
D: TRBD2

CDR3: CASSLIYWGNYEQYF
DNA: TGTGCCAGCAGCTTAATATATTGGGGGAACTACGAGCAGTACTTC
J: TRBJ2-7
V: TRBV7-2
size: NA
D: NA

CDR3: CSARTGWDNVLTF
DNA: TGCAGTGCCCGCACGGGTTGGGACAACGTCCTGACTTTC
J: TRBJ2-6
V: TRBV20-1
size: NA
D: NA

CDR3: CASSLARSGGISYNEQYF
DNA: TGTGCCAGCAGCTTAGCGCGCTCCGGGGGAATCTCCTACAATGAGCAGTACTTC
J: TRBJ2-7
V: TRBV7-2
size: NA
D: NA

CDR3: CASSATNRGSSYEQYF
DNA: TGTGCCAGCAGCGCCACTAACAGGGGAAGCTCCTACGAGCAGTACTTC
J: TRBJ2-7
V: TRBV7-2
size: NA
D: TRBD1

CDR3: CASSLASQGGSPLHF
DNA: TGTGCCAGCAGCTTAGCGAGTCAGGGGGGATCACCCCTCCACTTT
J: TRBJ1-6
V: TRBV11-2
size: NA
D: TRBD1

CDR3: CSTATDTQYF
DNA: TGCAGTACCGCCACAGATACGCAGTATTTT
J: TRBJ2-3
V: TRBV20-1
size: few
D: NA

CDR3: CSAPMGRYSTDTQYF
DNA: TGCAGTGCCCCCATGGGGCGGTACTCCACAGATACGCAGTATTTT
J: TRBJ2-3
V: TRBV20-1
size: NA
D: NA

CDR3: CASTLSSKGEQFF
DNA: TGTGCCAGCACCCTTTCATCGAAAGGTGAGCAGTTCTTC
J: TRBJ2-1
V: TRBV6-5
size: NA
D: NA

CDR3: CASSPGQAINYGYTF
DNA: TGTGCCAGCAGCCCAGGACAGGCGATTAACTATGGCTACACCTTC
J: TRBJ1-2
V: TRBV7-2
size: NA
D: TRBD1

CDR3: CASSGEGPSGNTIYF
DNA: TGTGCCAGCAGTGGAGAGGGGCCCTCTGGAAACACCATATATTTT
J: TRBJ1-3
V: TRBV28
size: NA
D: NA

CDR3: CSAGGGAYNSPLHF
DNA: TGCAGTGCTGGGGGGGGGGCGTACAATTCACCCCTCCACTTT
J: TRBJ1-6
V: TRBV20-1
size: NA
D: NA

CDR3: CSARDRVAFF
DNA: TGCAGTGCTAGGGACAGGGTAGCTTTCTTT
J: TRBJ1-1
V: TRBV20-1
size: NA
D: TRBD1

CDR3: CSARWDRGLNEQYF
DNA: TGCAGTGCTAGATGGGACAGGGGTCTCAACGAGCAGTACTTC
J: TRBJ2-7
V: TRBV20-1
size: NA
D: TRBD1

CDR3: CASSLARWDGYTF
DNA: TGTGCCAGCAGTTTAGCAAGGTGGGATGGCTACACCTTC
J: TRBJ1-2
V: TRBV12-3/TRBV12-4
size: NA
D: NA

CDR3: CASSQDVAGAHQPQHF
DNA: TGCGCCAGCAGCCAAGATGTGGCAGGTGCGCATCAGCCCCAGCATTTT
J: TRBJ1-5
V: TRBV4-3
size: few
D: NA

CDR3: CASSFSKGGDTQYF
DNA: TGTGCCAGCAGTTTTTCCAAGGGGGGAGATACGCAGTATTTT
J: TRBJ2-3
V: TRBV27
size: NA
D: NA

CDR3: CATNRARTDTQYF
DNA: TGTGCCACCAACAGAGCCCGAACAGATACGCAGTATTTT
J: TRBJ2-3
V: TRBV15
size: NA
D: NA

CDR3: CASNLDSFSAQGTQYF
DNA: TGTGCCAGCAACTTAGATTCCTTCTCAGCCCAGGGTACGCAGTATTTT
J: TRBJ2-3
V: TRBV7-2
size: NA
D: NA

CDR3: CSARDGRVNQPQHF
DNA: TGCAGTGCTAGAGATGGGAGGGTCAATCAGCCCCAGCATTTT
J: TRBJ1-5
V: TRBV20-1
size: NA
D: NA

CDR3: CASSLSPPEQFF
DNA: TGTGCCAGCAGCTTAAGTCCCCCCGAGCAGTTCTTC
J: TRBJ2-1
V: TRBV7-2
size: NA
D: NA

CDR3: CASSPQRGRSYNSPLHF
DNA: TGTGCCAGCAGCCCCCAGCGGGGACGCTCCTATAATTCACCCCTCCACTTT
J: TRBJ1-6
V: TRBV7-2
size: NA
D: NA

CDR3: CAIPGGLNTEAFF
DNA: TGTGCCATACCAGGGGGGCTGAACACTGAAGCTTTCTTT
J: TRBJ1-1
V: TRBV2
size: NA
D: TRBD1

CDR3: CASSQDIQRGQFF
DNA: TGTGCCAGCAGCCAAGACATTCAGAGAGGGCAGTTCTTC
J: TRBJ2-1
V: TRBV14
size: NA
D: NA

CDR3: CASSNPTEETQYF
DNA: TGCGCCAGCAGTAACCCGACAGAAGAGACCCAGTACTTC
J: TRBJ2-5
V: TRBV5-1
size: few
D: NA

CDR3: CSAQREGQDTQYF
DNA: TGCAGCGCACAGCGGGAGGGCCAAGATACGCAGTATTTT
J: TRBJ2-3
V: TRBV29-1
size: few
D: TRBD2

CDR3: CASRSGVLNTEAFF
DNA: TGTGCCAGCAGGAGCGGGGTTTTGAACACTGAAGCTTTCTTT
J: TRBJ1-1
V: TRBV12-3/TRBV12-4
size: NA
D: NA

CDR3: CASSQKTTSSYEQYF
DNA: TGTGCCAGCAGCCAAAAGACTACCTCCTCGTACGAGCAGTACTTC
J: TRBJ2-7
V: TRBV14
size: NA
D: NA

CDR3: CSVVTTGNIQYF
DNA: TGCAGCGTCGTAACGACAGGGAACATTCAGTACTTC
J: TRBJ2-4
V: TRBV29-1
size: NA
D: TRBD1

CDR3: CAGEDENEQFF
DNA: TGTGCCGGCGAAGATGAGAATGAGCAGTTCTTC
J: TRBJ2-1
V: TRBV7-9
size: few
D: NA

CDR3: CSVAVAGDNQPQHF
DNA: TGCAGCGTTGCGGTGGCAGGGGACAATCAGCCCCAGCATTTT
J: TRBJ1-5
V: TRBV29-1
size: NA
D: NA

CDR3: CASSYSGIHNEQFF
DNA: TGTGCCAGCAGTTACAGCGGGATACACAATGAGCAGTTCTTC
J: TRBJ2-1
V: TRBV6-2/TRBV6-3
size: NA
D: TRBD2

CDR3: CSVQDPATEAFF
DNA: TGCAGCGTCCAAGACCCAGCTACTGAAGCTTTCTTT
J: TRBJ1-1
V: TRBV29-1
size: NA
D: NA

CDR3: CASSHLRRLAGGVNEQFF
DNA: TGCGCCAGCAGCCACCTCAGGAGACTAGCGGGGGGAGTCAATGAGCAGTTCTTC
J: TRBJ2-1
V: TRBV4-3
size: NA
D: TRBD2

CDR3: CAISGQYTEAFF
DNA: TGTGCCATCAGTGGACAGTACACTGAAGCTTTCTTT
J: TRBJ1-1
V: TRBV10-3
size: NA
D: NA

CDR3: CASSTGLAGGQSSYEQYF
DNA: TGTGCCAGCAGTACGGGACTAGCGGGGGGCCAGAGCTCCTACGAGCAGTACTTC
J: TRBJ2-7
V: TRBV28
size: few
D: TRBD2

CDR3: CASSIPDRGMDTQYF
DNA: TGTGCCAGCAGCATCCCGGACAGGGGCATGGATACGCAGTATTTT
J: TRBJ2-3
V: TRBV13
size: few
D: TRBD1

CDR3: CASSELDTTNEQYF
DNA: TGCGCCAGCAGTGAATTGGACACCACTAACGAGCAGTACTTC
J: TRBJ2-7
V: TRBV10-1
size: NA
D: NA

CDR3: CASSLESTSGVNEQFF
DNA: TGTGCCAGCAGCCTAGAATCGACTAGCGGGGTCAATGAGCAGTTCTTC
J: TRBJ2-1
V: TRBV13
size: once
D: TRBD2

CDR3: CSVEGGGTDTQYF
DNA: TGCAGCGTTGAAGGTGGGGGAACAGATACGCAGTATTTT
J: TRBJ2-3
V: TRBV29-1
size: NA
D: NA

CDR3: CAWSVLSSGEQFF
DNA: TGTGCCTGGAGTGTACTTAGTAGCGGAGAGCAGTTCTTC
J: TRBJ2-1
V: TRBV30
size: NA
D: NA

CDR3: CASSAGTANYEQYF
DNA: TGTGCCAGCTCGGCCGGGACAGCCAACTACGAGCAGTACTTC
J: TRBJ2-7
V: TRBV18
size: NA
D: TRBD1

CDR3: CASSTSPGANVLTF
DNA: TGTGCCAGCAGCACATCTCCAGGGGCCAACGTCCTGACTTTC
J: TRBJ2-6
V: TRBV6-6
size: few
D: NA

CDR3: CASSHTGLALDEQYF
DNA: TGCGCCAGCAGCCACACGGGACTAGCTCTCGACGAGCAGTACTTC
J: TRBJ2-7
V: TRBV5-1
size: NA
D: TRBD2